These 30 T cell receptor beta chains share one sample of origin, sequenced in a study of T cells in Graves' hyperthyroidism and ophthalmopathy (dated by TCRdb to the late 2010s). Library method: multiplex PCR. Instrument on record: Illumina HiSeq 2000. The TCR beta CDR3 regions were amplified from the RNA transcripts. A first-round RT-PCR of the TCR CDR3 used the HTBI primer set with the Qiagen OneStep RT-PCR kit. TCRdb reprocessing: public reads trimmed at Q25 with fastp, clones called with MiXCR, in-frame beta chains kept. Rows with one shared CDR3 protein collapse into an entry with the most common genes and DNA. This sample is represented by approximately 600,000 distinct CDR3 sequences; around 20% of them were singletons. The leading ten clones occupy over 30% of the sample. What was sequenced was blood. These receptors originate from a young man with Graves' ophthalmopathy.

The sample holds many counts of this clonotype. The chain employs TRBV3-1 and TRBJ2-5; D is undetermined. The CDR3 length is 14 residues. Trimming left V 0 bases short and J 1 base short, with 6 bases between. The germline gives CDR1 LGHDT, CDR2 YNNKEL (reference sequence). The CDR3 loop is CASSQEGSQETQYF. CDR3 nucleotides: TGTGCCAGCAGCCAAGAAGGCAGCCAAGAGACCCAGTACTTC.

The chain combines TRBV27 with TRBJ1-2; 7 nucleotides align to TRBD1. The V gene end was trimmed by 0 bases and the J gene end by 4 bases; junction bases not matched to a gene: 5. There are 15 residues in the CDR3. The germline gives CDR1 MNHEY, CDR2 SMNVEV (reference sequence). CDR3 sequence reads: CASSLSTGSTYGYTF. The DNA for the CDR3 is TGTGCCAGCAGTTTATCGACAGGGTCGACCTATGGCTACACCTTC.

The chain combines TRBV28 with TRBJ2-2; D is ambiguous. V lost 2 bases, J lost 6 bases, and 7 bases lay in between. The V gene's germline CDR1 is MDHEN and CDR2 SYDVKM. This CDR3 contains 13 residues. The CDR3 bases are TGTGCCAGCAGTTTAAGAAAGGCCGGGGAGCTGTTTTTT. This sequence encodes CASSLRKAGELFF.

This clonotype was detected ten times or more. The chain joins TRBV5-1 to TRBJ2-3, with TRBD1 identical over 8 bases. The V segment lost 3 bases and the J segment 5 bases; nucleotides outside the gene matches: 8. The CDR3 extends over 15 amino acids. Germline assignment: CDR1 SGHRS and CDR2 YFSETQ. CDR3 amino acids: CASSWGQAEVDTQYF. CDR3 bases: TGCGCCAGCAGCTGGGGACAGGCTGAGGTAGATACGCAGTATTTT.

This clonotype was detected only a few times. The V gene is TRBV24-1, the J gene TRBJ1-4; 9 bases fit TRBD1. CDR3 size: 15 residues. Losses at the gene ends were 4 bases for V and 11 bases for J; bases not matched to a gene: 10. Per the germline V gene, CDR1 is KGHDR and CDR2 is SFDVKD. CDR3 sequence reads: CATSDAGQGRQKLFF. The CDR3 region has the DNA TGTGCCACCAGTGACGCGGGACAGGGAAGACAGAAACTGTTTTTT.

Remarks on this clonotype: A much larger clone lies one base from this, so it may be a read error. The chain couples TRBV9 to TRBJ2-7, with 7 bases fitting TRBD2. The CDR3 has 15 residues. Germline CDR1 is SGDLS and CDR2 is YYNGEE. Losses at the gene ends were 4 bases for V and 0 bases for J; bases not matched to a gene: 7. CDR3 in DNA: TGTGCCAGCAGCCCGGAACTAGCGAGCTCCTACGAGCAGTACTTC. As protein: CASSPELASSYEQYF.

The chain employs TRBV5-5 and TRBJ2-3; D ambiguous. V was cut by 2 bases and J by 2 bases, with 12 bases left in between. Per the germline V gene, CDR1 is SGHKS and CDR2 is YYEKEE (reference sequence). The CDR3 length is 15 residues. The chain's CDR3 is CASSFHSPVTDTQYF. CDR3 coding DNA: TGTGCCAGCAGCTTTCACTCACCCGTCACAGATACGCAGTATTTT.

This clonotype was counted between two and nine times. The J gene is TRBJ2-7, the V gene TRBV6-1, with a tentative D call TRBD1 (6 bases). This CDR3 contains 14 residues. The V end lost 5 bases, the J end lost 0 bases, and 11 bases lay between the germline ends. Germline V lookup: CDR1 MNHNS, CDR2 SASEGT. The DNA for the CDR3 is TGTGCCAGCAGTCTCGGGACACTCTCCTACGAGCAGTACTTC. Translating gives CASSLGTLSYEQYF.

This clonotype occurred a few times. This chain connects TRBV19 to TRBJ1-1; D ambiguous. There are 15 residues in the CDR3. V gave up 4 bases and J gave up 6 bases, with 18 bases separating them. Germline assignment: CDR1 LNHDA and CDR2 SQIVND (reference sequence). The CDR3 coding sequence is TGTGCCAGTAGTAATTTGGAATTTGAGGGTGCTGAAGCTTTCTTT. This encodes CASSNLEFEGAEAFF.

There are many counts of this clonotype. The V and J genes are TRBV29-1 and TRBJ2-4; the D gene is possibly TRBD1 (6 bases). Trimming shortened V by 7 bases and J by 1 base, and 17 bases separated the two germline ends. The CDR3 sequence is 15 residues long. CDR1 is SQVTM, CDR2 ANQGSEA, per germline. DNA for the CDR3: TGCAGCGCCCAGGACGACAGGACGGCCAAAAACATTCAGTACTTC. Translation gives CSAQDDRTAKNIQYF.

J is TRBJ2-7 and V is TRBV9; 8 bases line up with TRBD2. This CDR3 spans 15 amino acids. Germline V CDR1 and CDR2: SGDLS, YYNGEE. V was pared by 0 bases and J by 6 bases, with 8 bases of the junction left unmatched. CDR3 sequence: CASSVGNGRASEQYF. DNA for the CDR3: TGTGCCAGCAGCGTAGGTAACGGGAGGGCGTCCGAGCAGTACTTC.

This clonotype appeared many times. The CDR3 coding sequence is TGTGCCAGCACACTGGGCTACGAGCAGTACTTC. It encodes CASTLGYEQYF. V and J are TRBV2 and TRBJ2-7; D remains ambiguous. Trimming stripped 7 bases from V and 3 bases from J, with 7 bases between. The CDR3 extends over 11 amino acids. From germline, CDR1 is SNHLY and CDR2 FYNNEI.

The J gene is TRBJ2-5, the V gene TRBV30; 8 bases fit TRBD2. The CDR3 consists of 14 residues. The V segment lost 0 bases and the J segment 5 bases; nucleotides outside the gene matches: 5. CDR1 and CDR2 from the germline V gene are GTSNPN and SVGIG (reference sequence). CDR3 loop: CAWSVGLARETQYF. The CDR3 DNA is TGTGCCTGGAGTGTCGGACTAGCTCGGGAGACCCAGTACTTC.

This chain joins TRBV29-1 and TRBJ1-2, with D possibly matching TRBD1 (5 bases). The CDR3 loop spans 12 amino acids. CDR1 is SQVTM and CDR2 is ANQGSEA in the germline V gene. CDR3 loop: CMVGRTVDGYTF. The CDR3 DNA reads as TGCATGGTGGGACGAACGGTTGATGGCTACACCTTC.

CDR3 in DNA: TGCAGTGCTAGAGATAATACAGAGGCTCAGCCCCAGCATTTT. Protein product: CSARDNTEAQPQHF. The V and J genes are TRBV20-1 and TRBJ1-5; D unresolved. V was clipped by 0 bases and J by 6 bases, with 12 bases between them. From germline, CDR1 is DFQATT and CDR2 SNEGSKA (reference sequence). The CDR3 is made up of 14 amino acids.

This clonotype appeared a few times. V and J are TRBV2 and TRBJ1-2; 10 bases line up with TRBD1. Per germline, CDR1 SNHLY and CDR2 FYNNEI. This CDR3 is 14 amino acids long. With 7 bases clipped from V and 8 bases from J, the junction kept 10 bases outside the gene matches. CDR3: CASTRDRGFGGYTF. DNA of the CDR3: TGTGCCAGCACGAGGGACAGGGGTTTCGGGGGCTACACCTTC.

This clonotype was seen ten or more times. The V gene is TRBV11-2, the J gene TRBJ2-2; no definite D call. Germline V gene data show CDR1 as SGHAT and CDR2 as FQNNGV. The germline V and J ends were trimmed by 0 bases and 11 bases, with 10 bases remaining between them. The CDR3 has 13 amino acids. The CDR3 DNA sequence: TGTGCCAGCAGCTTAGAGTGGTTACAAGAGCTGTTTTTT. The encoded protein is CASSLEWLQELFF.

The V call is TRBV6-6, the J call TRBJ2-5, with D perhaps matching TRBD2 (5 bases). Germline CDR1 MNHNY, CDR2 SVGAGI (reference sequence). The V and J ends lost 2 bases and 0 bases respectively, with 10 bases between them. This CDR3 is 15 amino acids long. The CDR3 loop is CASSYRYGNQETQYF. The CDR3 DNA follows: TGTGCCAGCAGTTACCGTTACGGGAACCAAGAGACCCAGTACTTC.

This clonotype came up a few times. This chain connects TRBV30 to TRBJ1-5; no clear D. Germline V lookup: CDR1 GTSNPN, CDR2 SVGIG (reference sequence). The CDR3 is made up of 15 amino acids. V gave up 1 base and J gave up 0 bases, with 10 bases separating them. The chain's CDR3 is CAWSAPGASNQPQHF. DNA for the CDR3: TGTGCCTGGAGTGCCCCCGGAGCTAGCAATCAGCCCCAGCATTTT.

This clonotype was recorded a few times. The chain joins TRBV7-9 to TRBJ1-1; a weak D match, TRBD1 (5 bases). The germline V and J ends were trimmed by 7 bases and 4 bases, with 13 bases remaining between them. Germline V gene lookup returns CDR1 SEHNR and CDR2 FQNEAQ (reference sequence). This CDR3 is 13 amino acids long. CDR3 nucleotides: TGTGCCAGCAACCCCCCAGGGCGCACTGAAGCTTTCTTT. This translates into CASNPPGRTEAFF. Looking up the rest from reference TRBV7-9 and TRBJ1-1 gives the full variable domain: DTGVSQNPRHKITKRGQNVTFRCDPISEHNRLYWYRQTLGQGPEFLTYFQNEAQLEKSRLLSDRFSAERPKGSFSTLEIQRTEQGDSAMYLCASNPPGRTEAFFGQGTRLTVV.

The chain joins TRBV9 to TRBJ2-3; tentatively, D is TRBD2 (5 bases). There are 16 residues in the CDR3. V lost 3 bases and J lost 2, with 16 bases in between. Germline assignment: CDR1 SGDLS and CDR2 YYNGEE. The DNA of the CDR3 is TGTGCCAGCAGCGACTCCGGGGAGAGCCTCACAGATACGCAGTATTTT. Residues: CASSDSGESLTDTQYF.

This chain uses TRBV4-2 with TRBJ2-7; 10 positions match TRBD2. V was clipped by 0 bases and J by 2 bases; unmatched bases: 1. The CDR3 has 15 residues. Per the germline V gene, CDR1 is LGHNA and CDR2 is YNFKEQ. CDR3 sequence: CASSQDLAGAYEQYF. The CDR3 DNA reads TGTGCCAGCAGCCAAGACCTAGCGGGAGCCTACGAGCAGTACTTC.

This clonotype was found a few times. This sequence joins TRBV2 and TRBJ2-7; D gene uncertain. Germline V gene data show CDR1 as SNHLY and CDR2 as FYNNEI. This CDR3 is 11 amino acids long. Between the trimmed V and J ends, which lost 4 bases and 4 bases, there was a span of 5 bases. This chain's CDR3 is CASSALYEQYF. As DNA, the CDR3 is TGTGCCAGCAGTGCCCTGTACGAGCAGTACTTC.

The chain joins TRBV2 to TRBJ2-1; TRBD2 matches 10 bases. V lost 6 bases and J lost 8; bases outside the gene matches: 7. Germline V gene sequence: CDR1 SNHLY, CDR2 FYNNEI. This CDR3 is built from 14 residues. CDR3 nucleotides: TGTGCCAGCAGGGGGGGACTAGCGTTGGATGAGCAGTTCTTC. Amino acids: CASRGGLALDEQFF.

This clonotype was seen more than once but under ten times. This chain joins TRBV10-3 and TRBJ2-3; 8 bases match TRBD2. The CDR3 is 16 residues long. V dropped 3 bases and J dropped 9; count of bases not matched to a gene: 14. Germline values: CDR1 ENHRY, CDR2 SYGVKD. The CDR3 nucleotides read TGTGCCATCAGTGATGGGAGCGGGAGCGTTACGGGGACGCAGTATTTT. Amino acid sequence: CAISDGSGSVTGTQYF.

V is TRBV20-1 and J is TRBJ2-5; TRBD2 matches 9 bases. V shed 3 bases and J 1 base; nucleotides not matched to a gene: 6. The CDR3 runs 15 residues. CDR1 DFQATT and CDR2 SNEGSKA come from the germline V gene (reference sequence). The CDR3 coding sequence is TGCAGTGCTAGTCCGCTAGCGGGGACCCAAGAGACCCAGTACTTC. Translated: CSASPLAGTQETQYF.

The genes are TRBV5-1 and TRBJ2-3, with 9 bases fitting TRBD1. This CDR3 contains 16 residues. Germline assignment: CDR1 SGHRS and CDR2 YFSETQ. V dropped 4 bases and J dropped 3; count of bases not matched to a gene: 9. CDR3 sequence (DNA): TGCGCCAGCAGCCCCGCACAGGGGGCGCTAACAGATACGCAGTATTTT. It specifies CASSPAQGALTDTQYF. Drawing the rest from reference TRBV5-1 and TRBJ2-3, the complete variable domain is KAGVTQTPRYLIKTRGQQVTLSCSPISGHRSVSWYQQTPGQGLQFLFEYFSETQRNKGNFPGRFSGRQFSNSRSEMNVSTLELGDSALYLCASSPAQGALTDTQYFGPGTRLTVL.

This clonotype was seen repeatedly, ten times or more. The chain recombines TRBV28 with TRBJ1-1; no clear D gene. Germline CDR1 is MDHEN and CDR2 is SYDVKM. The CDR3 sequence is 12 residues long. The V end was cut by 10 bases, the J end by 0 bases, with 9 bases between. The CDR3 loop is CAIADLNTEAFF. CDR3 DNA: TGTGCCATCGCAGACCTGAACACTGAAGCTTTCTTT.

The chain links TRBV11-2 to TRBJ2-5; 7 bases map to TRBD1. Germline trimming cut 5 bases from V and 4 bases from J; bases unmatched to any gene: 4. There are 13 residues in the CDR3. Germline V gene data show CDR1 as SGHAT and CDR2 as FQNNGV. As DNA, the CDR3 is TGTGCCAGCAGCCTATACAGGGGAGAGACCCAGTACTTC. Translated: CASSLYRGETQYF. Complete variable domain (other parts from reference TRBV11-2 and TRBJ2-5): EAGVAQSPRYKIIEKRQSVAFWCNPISGHATLYWYQQILGQGPKLLIQFQNNGVVDDSQLPKDRFSAERLKGVDSTLKIQPAKLEDSAVYLCASSLYRGETQYFGPGTRLLVL.

The sample holds a few counts of this clonotype. In DNA, the CDR3 is TGTGCCACCAGTGAGGACAGGGCACCCGCGACCCAAGAGACCCAGTACTTC. It yields the protein CATSEDRAPATQETQYF. The genes are TRBV24-1 and TRBJ2-5; 8 bases line up with TRBD1. V trimming: 4 bases; J trimming: 1 base; junction bases outside the gene matches: 10. The V gene's germline CDR1 is KGHDR and CDR2 SFDVKD. This CDR3 contains 17 residues.